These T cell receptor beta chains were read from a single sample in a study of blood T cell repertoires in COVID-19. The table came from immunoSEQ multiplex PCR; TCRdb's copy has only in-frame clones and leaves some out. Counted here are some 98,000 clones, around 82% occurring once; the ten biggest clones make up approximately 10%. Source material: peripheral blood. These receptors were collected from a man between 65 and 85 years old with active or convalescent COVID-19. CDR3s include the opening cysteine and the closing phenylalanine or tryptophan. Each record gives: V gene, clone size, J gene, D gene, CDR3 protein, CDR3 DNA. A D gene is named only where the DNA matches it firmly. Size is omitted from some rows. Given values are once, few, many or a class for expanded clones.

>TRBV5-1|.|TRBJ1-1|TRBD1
CASSTDRGQTEAFF
TGCGCCAGCAGCACGGACAGGGGGCAAACTGAAGCTTTCTTT
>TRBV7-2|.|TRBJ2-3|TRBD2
CASSLELAGTDTQYF
TGTGCCAGCAGCTTAGAACTAGCGGGCACAGATACGCAGTATTTT
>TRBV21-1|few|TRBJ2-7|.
CATFYEQYF
TGTGCCACCTTTTACGAGCAGTACTTC
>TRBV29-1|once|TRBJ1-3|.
CSVRSERLNTIYF
TGCAGCGTGAGGTCGGAGCGCCTAAACACCATATATTTT
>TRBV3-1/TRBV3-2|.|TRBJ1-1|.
CASSQSGTEAFF
TGTGCCAGCAGCCAGTCGGGCACTGAAGCTTTCTTT
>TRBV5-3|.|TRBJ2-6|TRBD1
CARSSGGSGANVLTF
TGTGCCAGAAGCTCAGGGGGCTCTGGGGCCAACGTCCTGACTTTC
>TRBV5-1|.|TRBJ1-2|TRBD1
CASQAQTGNGYTF
TGCGCCAGCCAAGCCCAGACAGGGAACGGCTACACCTTC
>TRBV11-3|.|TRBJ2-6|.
CASSPSGANVLTF
TGTGCCAGCAGCCCTTCCGGGGCCAACGTCCTGACTTTC
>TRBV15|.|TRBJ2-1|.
CATSKNSYNEQFF
TGTGCCACCTCGAAGAACAGTTACAATGAGCAGTTCTTC
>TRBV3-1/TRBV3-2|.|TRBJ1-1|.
CASSQDLGRGTTEAFF
TGTGCCAGCAGCCAAGATCTAGGTAGGGGAACCACTGAAGCTTTCTTT
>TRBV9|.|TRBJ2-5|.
CASSVGSSGETQYF
TGTGCCAGCAGCGTAGGGTCTAGTGGGGAGACCCAGTACTTC
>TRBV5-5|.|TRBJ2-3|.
CASSFLTEGDTQYF
TGTGCCAGCAGCTTTCTGACAGAAGGAGATACGCAGTATTTT
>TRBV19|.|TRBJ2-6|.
CASSRDTDSGANVLTF
TGTGCCAGTAGTCGGGACACCGACTCTGGGGCCAACGTCCTGACTTTC
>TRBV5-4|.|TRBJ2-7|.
CASRRSKDSYEQYF
TGTGCCAGCAGGCGCTCCAAAGACTCCTACGAGCAGTACTTC
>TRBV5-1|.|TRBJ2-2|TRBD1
CASRKTGETGELFF
TGCGCCAGCAGAAAGACAGGGGAGACCGGGGAGCTGTTTTTT
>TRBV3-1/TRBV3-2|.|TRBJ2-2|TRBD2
CASSQEASGGSRGELFF
TGTGCCAGCAGCCAAGAGGCTAGCGGGGGCAGCCGGGGGGAGCTGTTTTTT
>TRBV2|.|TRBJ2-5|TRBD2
CASSEQRGGRETQYF
TGTGCCAGCAGTGAACAGCGGGGGGGCAGAGAGACCCAGTACTTC
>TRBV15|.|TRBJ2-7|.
CATSKNAGGPYEQYF
TGTGCCACCAGCAAAAACGCCGGGGGACCCTACGAGCAGTACTTC
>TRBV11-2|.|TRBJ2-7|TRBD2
CASSLAGTSGGTYEQYF
TGTGCCAGCAGCTTAGCCGGGACTAGCGGGGGGACCTACGAGCAGTACTTC
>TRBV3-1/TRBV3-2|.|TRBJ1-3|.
CASSQQGNTIYF
TGTGCCAGCAGCCAACAGGGAAACACCATATATTTT
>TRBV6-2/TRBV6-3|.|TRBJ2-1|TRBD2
CASSYSPGLAGPPSSYNEQFF
TGTGCCAGCAGTTACTCGCCGGGACTAGCGGGTCCCCCCAGCTCCTACAATGAGCAGTTCTTC
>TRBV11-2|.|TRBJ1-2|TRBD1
CASSSTGTGVGGYTF
TGTGCCAGCAGCTCAACCGGGACAGGGGTGGGAGGCTACACCTTC
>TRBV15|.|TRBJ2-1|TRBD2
CATTKGLFSQGNEQFF
TGTGCCACCACCAAGGGACTATTCTCCCAGGGCAATGAGCAGTTCTTC
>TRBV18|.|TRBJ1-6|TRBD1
CASSPPGQMNSPLHF
TGTGCCAGCTCACCCCCGGGACAGATGAATTCACCCCTCCACTTT